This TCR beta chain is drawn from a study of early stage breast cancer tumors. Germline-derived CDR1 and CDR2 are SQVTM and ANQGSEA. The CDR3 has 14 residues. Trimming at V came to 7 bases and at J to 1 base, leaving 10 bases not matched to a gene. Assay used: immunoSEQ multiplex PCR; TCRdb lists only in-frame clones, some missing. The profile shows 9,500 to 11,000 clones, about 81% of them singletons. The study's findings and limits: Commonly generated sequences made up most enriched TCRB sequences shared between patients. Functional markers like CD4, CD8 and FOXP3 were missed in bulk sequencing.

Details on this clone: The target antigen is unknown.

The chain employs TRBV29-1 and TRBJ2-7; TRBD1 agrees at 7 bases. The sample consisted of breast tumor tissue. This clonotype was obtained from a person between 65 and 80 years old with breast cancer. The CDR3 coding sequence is TGCAGCGCCCTTACGACAGGGAGTTCCTACGAGCAGTACTTC. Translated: CSALTTGSSYEQYF.